This TCR beta chain was captured by sequencing in a study of CD8 T cells in ankylosing spondylitis. Study-level results: Clones tied to disease were said to be significantly enriched in matched ankylosing spondylitis synovial fluid. Seemingly characteristic of ankylosing spondylitis blood was a TCR beta motif consisting of about 8 highly homologous variants.

In germline, CDR1 is SGDLS, CDR2 YYNGEE. The ends were cut back, 0 bases at V and 0 bases at J, with 13 bases in the middle. This CDR3 comprises 17 residues. Making the TCR beta libraries involved quantitative 5'-RACE with molecular barcodes. TCRdb ran MiXCR on the 5' RACE reads and lists one entry per CDR3 protein. The sample carries 30,000 to 40,000 distinct CDR3 sequences, less than 4% recorded once. This clonotype was counted between two and nine times. The antigen is not known. V is TRBV9 and J is TRBJ2-1; a weak D match, TRBD2 (6 bases). The receptor's source is a male donor with ankylosing spondylitis or in good health (not recorded which). Sequenced material: blood, either unsorted or a sorted T cell fraction (not recorded which). CDR3 sequence: CASSVAPASVSYNEQFF. The CDR3 coding sequence is TGTGCCAGCAGCGTAGCTCCGGCTAGCGTCTCCTACAATGAGCAGTTCTTC.